A selection of T cell receptor beta chains follows, all from one sample in a study of cytomegalovirus exposure and HLA in healthy donors. TCRdb's table, derived via immunoSEQ multiplex PCR, lists solely in-frame clones and lacks some. The sample data list 95,000 to 110,000 clones. The specimen sequenced was PBMCs. Every receptor here comes from a man between 35 and 55 years old in good health and CMV-seronegative. The CDR3 runs from the conserved cysteine through the conserved F or W. Each record gives: V gene, J gene, D gene, CDR3 length, CDR3 DNA, CDR3 protein. A D gene is named only where the DNA matches it firmly.

V gene: TRBV7-2
J gene: TRBJ1-2
D gene: NA
CDR3 length: 13
CDR3 DNA: TGTGCCAGCAGCTTAAACCAGGGGAAGGGGTACACCTTC
CDR3 protein: CASSLNQGKGYTF

V gene: TRBV6-5
J gene: TRBJ1-2
D gene: NA
CDR3 length: 13
CDR3 DNA: TGTGCCAGTGGGGACTCTACTAACTATGGCTACACCTTC
CDR3 protein: CASGDSTNYGYTF

V gene: TRBV30
J gene: TRBJ2-1
D gene: NA
CDR3 length: 15
CDR3 DNA: TGTGCCTGGAGTGGGGGGCTCAGCTCCTACAATGAGCAGTTCTTC
CDR3 protein: CAWSGGLSSYNEQFF

V gene: TRBV28
J gene: TRBJ2-1
D gene: NA
CDR3 length: 14
CDR3 DNA: TGTGCCAGCAGTCCCCTGCGGTCCCACAATGAGCAGTTCTTC
CDR3 protein: CASSPLRSHNEQFF

V gene: TRBV16
J gene: TRBJ2-7
D gene: TRBD1
CDR3 length: 16
CDR3 DNA: TGTGCCAGCAGCCAATCCGGGACAGGGGGATTCTACGAGCAGTACTTC
CDR3 protein: CASSQSGTGGFYEQYF

V gene: TRBV2
J gene: TRBJ2-5
D gene: NA
CDR3 length: 12
CDR3 DNA: TGTGCCAGCCGCCTGGGGGCAGAGACCCAGTACTTC
CDR3 protein: CASRLGAETQYF

V gene: TRBV4-3
J gene: TRBJ2-3
D gene: NA
CDR3 length: 14
CDR3 DNA: TGCGCCAGCAGCCAGTCGAGGGGAGGCGATACGCAGTATTTT
CDR3 protein: CASSQSRGGDTQYF

V gene: TRBV6-1
J gene: TRBJ2-2
D gene: TRBD1
CDR3 length: 14
CDR3 DNA: TGTGCCAGCAGTGTCCGACAGGGGGCCGGGGAGCTGTTTTTT
CDR3 protein: CASSVRQGAGELFF

V gene: TRBV11-2
J gene: TRBJ2-3
D gene: NA
CDR3 length: 14
CDR3 DNA: TGTGCCAGCAGCTCCCCTAGCGAGGGAGATACGCAGTATTTT
CDR3 protein: CASSSPSEGDTQYF

V gene: TRBV10-3
J gene: TRBJ2-1
D gene: NA
CDR3 length: 13
CDR3 DNA: TGTGCCATCAGTGACGGTATGACAGTTGGGCAGTTCTTC
CDR3 protein: CAISDGMTVGQFF

V gene: TRBV7-2
J gene: TRBJ2-2
D gene: TRBD2
CDR3 length: 14
CDR3 DNA: TGTGCCAGCAGCCTAGCGGGAGTCAGCGGGGAGCTGTTTTTT
CDR3 protein: CASSLAGVSGELFF

V gene: TRBV7-2
J gene: TRBJ2-5
D gene: NA
CDR3 length: 12
CDR3 DNA: TGTGCCAGCAGTGACAGCGGGGAGACCCAGTACTTC
CDR3 protein: CASSDSGETQYF

V gene: TRBV30
J gene: TRBJ2-2
D gene: TRBD1
CDR3 length: 15
CDR3 DNA: TGTGCCTGGACTACGACAGGGGGCGGCACCGGGGAGCTGTTTTTT
CDR3 protein: CAWTTTGGGTGELFF

V gene: TRBV10-3
J gene: TRBJ2-7
D gene: NA
CDR3 length: 15
CDR3 DNA: TGTGCCATCAGTGAGCCACAGACAGGTCGGGCCGAGCAGTACTTC
CDR3 protein: CAISEPQTGRAEQYF

V gene: TRBV5-1
J gene: TRBJ1-1
D gene: NA
CDR3 length: 14
CDR3 DNA: TGCGCCAGCAGCTCTCAGGGCGGGAGAACTGAAGCTTTCTTT
CDR3 protein: CASSSQGGRTEAFF

V gene: TRBV6-1
J gene: TRBJ2-7
D gene: TRBD1
CDR3 length: 16
CDR3 DNA: TGTGCCAGCAGTGCGGTTCCGGGACAGTCTTCCTACGAGCAGTACTTC
CDR3 protein: CASSAVPGQSSYEQYF